Listed here is a single T cell receptor beta chain. One end of the junction varies from germline; a read error may be responsible. These data come from a study of T cells in Graves' hyperthyroidism and ophthalmopathy. CDR1 and CDR2 from the germline V gene are SEHNR and FQNEAQ (reference sequence). The CDR3 is 14 residues long. Patients were excluded because of uncontrolled infection, other autoimmune disease, pregnancy or lactation. This sample holds PBMCs from 8.5 to 10 ml fresh peripheral blood. RNA transcripts yielded amplified TCR beta CDR3 regions. HTBI primers were used for first-round RT-PCR of the TCR CDR3. TCRdb itself ran the multiplex PCR reads through MiXCR, one entry per CDR3 protein. The data contain 800,000 or so distinct CDR3 sequences, 38% of them singletons.

This TCR came from a man aged 18 to 29 with Graves' hyperthyroidism. Sequenced sample: blood. The chain has TRBV7-9 and TRBJ1-3, with D unresolved. This CDR3 reads CASSQYNSGNTMYF. CDR3 coding DNA: TGTGCCAGCAGCCAATATAACTCTGGAAACACCATGTATTTT. Variable domain in full (rest from reference TRBV7-9 and TRBJ1-3): DTGVSQNPRHKITKRGQNVTFRCDPISEHNRLYWYRQTLGQGPEFLTYFQNEAQLEKSRLLSDRFSAERPKGSFSTLEIQRTEQGDSAMYLCASSQYNSGNTMYFGEGSWLTVV.